What follows is one T cell receptor (beta chain) and its context. Its antigen is still unknown. This record comes from a study of cytomegalovirus exposure and HLA in healthy donors. Regarding the study as a whole: Indistinguishability led to the exclusion of some V segments, TRBV6-2 and TRBV6-3 included. Roughly even sequencing depth across donors was the assumption behind the presence/absence analyses. Rare TCR sequences predominated, though certain public TCRs were found in many donors.

This CDR3 comprises 15 residues. CDR1 and CDR2 from the germline V gene are SGHAT and FQNNGV. Trimming took 1 base from V and 0 from J; bases not matched to a gene: 3. Both 60 Vbeta primers and 13 Jbeta primers went into the PCR. In the source study's methods: There were about 80 million unique TCR beta chains by a later count, and approximately 11 million of them were shared. Using immunoSEQ multiplex PCR, the repertoire was profiled, and TCRdb retains in-frame clones only, with some absent. The V and J calls and clone size were taken over from that table, and D and trimming were inferred from the DNA. Among 70,000 to 95,000 clones listed, over 75% were seen once.

The TCR originated in a man aged 50-59 years in good health and CMV-seronegative. The chain is built from TRBV11-2 and TRBJ2-7; 7 positions match TRBD1. Source material: PBMCs. CDR3 region: CASSLVRDSSYEQYF. CDR3 nucleotide sequence: TGTGCCAGCAGCTTAGTCAGGGACAGCTCCTACGAGCAGTACTTC.